The clone carrying this TCR beta chain has ten or more counts. As yet, its antigen is unknown. V was clipped by 1 base and J by 11 bases, with 11 bases between them. The germline gives CDR1 MNHNS, CDR2 SASEGT. The CDR3 is 12 residues long. For TCR beta, libraries came from iRepertoire HTBI primers and Arm-PCR of CDR3 regions. TCRdb redid the calling of the multiplex PCR reads with MiXCR, one entry per CDR3 protein. The table shows approximately 500,000 distinct CDR3 sequences, with about 22% occurring only once. The sample comes from a study of regulatory T cells in long-lasting Graves disease. Study-wide results and caveats: The work looked only at peripheral blood and did not look at thyroid tissue.

Time point defined: persistent/refractory GD, antithyroid drugs over 5 years with positive TRAb. The TCR library was made from RNA that had been extracted from PBMCs in TRIzol. Patient provenance is recorded as an endocrinology department in Xi'an, China. Here the sequenced sample was peripheral blood mononuclear cells (PBMCs), taken when the disease was refractory, from a patient treated with antithyroid drugs. The receptor's source is a female donor with Graves disease. The chain has TRBV6-1 and TRBJ1-1, with D unresolved. The chain's CDR3 is CASSEDLAGAFF. CDR3 bases: TGTGCCAGCAGTGAAGACCTCGCTGGGGCTTTCTTT.